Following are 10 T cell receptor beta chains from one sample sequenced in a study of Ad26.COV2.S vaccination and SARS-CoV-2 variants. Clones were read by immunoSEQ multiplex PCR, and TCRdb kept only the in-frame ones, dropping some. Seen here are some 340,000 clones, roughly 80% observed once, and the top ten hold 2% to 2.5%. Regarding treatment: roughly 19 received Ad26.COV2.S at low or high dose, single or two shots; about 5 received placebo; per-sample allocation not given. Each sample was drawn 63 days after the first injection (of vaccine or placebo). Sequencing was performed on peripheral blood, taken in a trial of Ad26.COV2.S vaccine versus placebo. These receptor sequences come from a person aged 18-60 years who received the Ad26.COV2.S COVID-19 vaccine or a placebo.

This CDR3 reads CASSQVSAYEQYF. DNA for the CDR3: TGTGCCAGCAGCCAAGTTTCAGCCTACGAGCAGTACTTC. This chain links TRBV3-1 (or the pseudogene TRBV3-2) with TRBJ2-7; D gene ambiguous. The ends were cut back, 1 base at V and 2 bases at J, with 6 bases in the middle. Germline CDR1 and CDR2: LGHDT and YNNKEL (reference sequence). The CDR3 spans 13 residues.

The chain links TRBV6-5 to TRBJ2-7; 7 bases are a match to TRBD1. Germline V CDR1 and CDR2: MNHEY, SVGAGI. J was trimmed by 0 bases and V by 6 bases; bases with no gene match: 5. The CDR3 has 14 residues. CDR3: CASRPGQSSYEQYF. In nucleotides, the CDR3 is TGTGCCAGCAGGCCGGGACAGAGCTCCTACGAGCAGTACTTC.

Here the CDR3 DNA reads TGCGCCAGCAGGACTAGCGGGGGTCAAGAGACCCAGTACTTC. Translated, it gives CASRTSGGQETQYF. V and J are TRBV5-1 and TRBJ2-5; TRBD2 agrees at 12 bases. The CDR3 contains 14 residues. After removal of 5 bases from V and 2 bases from J, the junction contained 1 base not matched to a gene. In germline, CDR1 is SGHRS, CDR2 YFSETQ.

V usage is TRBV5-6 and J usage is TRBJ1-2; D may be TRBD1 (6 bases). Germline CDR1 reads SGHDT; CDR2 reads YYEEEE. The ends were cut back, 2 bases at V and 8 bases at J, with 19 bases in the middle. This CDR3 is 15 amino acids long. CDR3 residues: CASSFGGGRVGGYTF. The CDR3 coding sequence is TGTGCCAGCAGCTTTGGTGGGGGGCGGGTAGGAGGCTACACCTTC.

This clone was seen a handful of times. The CDR3 DNA sequence: TGTGCCAGCAGTTCGGAGGAGAGCAATCAGCCCCAGCATTTT. This sequence encodes CASSSEESNQPQHF. The J gene is TRBJ1-5, the V gene TRBV3-1 (or the pseudogene TRBV3-2); unclear D gene. This CDR3 has 14 amino acids. In germline, CDR1 is LGHDT, CDR2 YNNKEL (reference sequence). Deletions cut 6 bases from V and 1 base from J, with 10 bases between.

In DNA, the CDR3 is TGTGCCAGCTGGAGAACGATGGAGACCCAGTACTTC. It yields the protein CASWRTMETQYF. The chain carries TRBV9 and TRBJ2-5, with D unclear. CDR3 length equals 12 residues. Looked up from germline, CDR1 is SGDLS and CDR2 is YYNGEE. With 7 bases removed from V and 5 bases from J, the gap between germline ends came to 12 bases.

CDR3 sequence reads: CASSQLAGGPTDTQYF. CDR3 coding DNA: TGTGCCAGCAGCCAACTAGCGGGGGGTCCCACAGATACGCAGTATTTT. The rearrangement links TRBV3-1 (or the pseudogene TRBV3-2) to TRBJ2-3; 11 bases map to TRBD2. This CDR3 has 16 residues. V dropped 2 bases and J dropped 2; count of bases not matched to a gene: 3. Germline V CDR1 and CDR2: LGHDT, YNNKEL (reference sequence).

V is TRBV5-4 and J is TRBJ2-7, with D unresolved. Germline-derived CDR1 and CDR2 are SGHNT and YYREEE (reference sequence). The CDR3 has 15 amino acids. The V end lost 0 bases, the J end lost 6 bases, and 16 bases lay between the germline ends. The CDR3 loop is CASSLVGLERAEQYF. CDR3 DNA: TGTGCCAGCAGCTTGGTAGGCCTCGAAAGAGCCGAGCAGTACTTC.

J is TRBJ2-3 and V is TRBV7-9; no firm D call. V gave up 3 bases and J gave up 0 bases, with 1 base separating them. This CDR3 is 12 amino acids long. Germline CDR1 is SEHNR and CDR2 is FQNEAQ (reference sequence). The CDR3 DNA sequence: TGTGCCAGCAGCTTGAGCACAGATACGCAGTATTTT. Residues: CASSLSTDTQYF.

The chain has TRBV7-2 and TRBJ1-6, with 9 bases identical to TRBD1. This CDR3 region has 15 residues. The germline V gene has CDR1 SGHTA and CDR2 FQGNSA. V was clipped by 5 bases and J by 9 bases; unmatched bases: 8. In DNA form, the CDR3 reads TGTGCCAGCAGCCCCAGGACAGGGGACGGTTCACCCCTCCACTTT. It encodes CASSPRTGDGSPLHF.